What follows describes a single T cell receptor beta chain. Trimming removed 5 bases from V and 1 base from J; junction bases left unmatched: 3. The CDR3 runs 14 residues. Germline CDR1 SGHRS, CDR2 YFSETQ. These data are taken from a study of blood T cell repertoires in COVID-19. Study information: Sites across the United States, Italy and Spain contributed samples from acute and convalescent COVID-19. The cDNA or gDNA used as material had been derived from T cells, B-cell-depleted T cells, or PBMCs.

Repertoires were generated with immunoSEQ multiplex PCR, while TCRdb's copy carries only in-frame clones and drops some. The top ten clones hold 0.5% to 0.55% of a sample with 150,000 to 200,000 clones, 75% to 95% of them seen once. This clonotype was sampled from a man aged 50 to 60 with acute or convalescent COVID-19. The V call is TRBV5-1, the J call TRBJ2-3; 8 bases agree with TRBD1. Sequenced: peripheral blood. The CDR3 loop is CASRMDRGTDTQYF. CDR3 coding DNA: TGCGCCAGCAGAATGGACAGGGGCACAGATACGCAGTATTTT.